The 5 T cell receptor beta chains reported below all come from one sample, sequenced in a study of shared clonotypes between healthy human individuals. Sequencing used immunoSEQ multiplex PCR; TCRdb keeps in-frame clones, though not all of them. Of under 650,000 clones listed, 90% to 97% were seen once; the top ten hold roughly 0.06%. Sequences were obtained from naive CD4+ T cells sorted from blood. Sample subset: CD45RA+ positively selected. The receptors were gathered from a woman between 25 and 40 years old in good health.

The V gene is TRBV19, the J gene TRBJ1-4, with D unresolved. Trimming took 5 bases from V and 0 from J, leaving 7 bases between them. Germline V gene data show CDR1 as LNHDA and CDR2 as SQIVND (reference sequence). The CDR3 has 14 amino acids. The DNA for the CDR3 is TGTGCCAGTAGTGGAAAAGCAACTAATGAAAAACTGTTTTTT. This sequence encodes CASSGKATNEKLFF.

This chain uses TRBV28 with TRBJ2-7, with 8 bases that match TRBD1. The CDR3 consists of 17 residues. After removal of 5 bases from V and 6 bases from J, the junction contained 18 bases not matched to a gene. CDR1 and CDR2 from the germline V gene are MDHEN and SYDVKM. The CDR3 sequence is CASSLQPYGQGTVEQYF. Here the CDR3 DNA reads TGTGCCAGCAGTCTACAACCGTATGGACAGGGAACGGTCGAGCAGTACTTC.

The chain is built from TRBV19 and TRBJ2-1; 10 bases align to TRBD2. Looked up from germline, CDR1 is LNHDA and CDR2 is SQIVND (reference sequence). The length of the CDR3 is 15 residues. V trimming: 7 bases; J trimming: 8 bases; junction bases outside the gene matches: 11. The CDR3 protein is CASNQREGLGDEQFF. The CDR3, as DNA: TGTGCCAGTAACCAGCGGGAGGGCCTCGGGGATGAGCAGTTCTTC.

The chain joins TRBV7-1 to TRBJ1-3; the D gene is possibly TRBD1 (5 bases). TRBV7-1 counts as an open reading frame of uncertain function. The V and J ends lost 4 bases and 2 bases respectively, with 15 bases between them. The CDR3 loop spans 16 amino acids. This chain's CDR3 is CASSLLGEVTGNTIYF. In DNA, the CDR3 is TGTGCCAGCAGCTTATTAGGGGAGGTAACTGGAAACACCATATATTTT.

The chain links TRBV2 to TRBJ1-5; D is possibly TRBD1 (5 bases). The germline V gene has CDR1 SNHLY and CDR2 FYNNEI. The length of the CDR3 is 14 residues. With 4 bases removed from V and 0 bases from J, the gap between germline ends came to 7 bases. This CDR3 reads CASSADNSNQPQHF. The CDR3 DNA is TGTGCCAGCAGTGCGGACAATAGCAATCAGCCCCAGCATTTT.